The entry that follows covers one T cell receptor (beta chain) sequence. Using a J-beta primer mix together with a sample-barcoded 5' primer, a second PCR was run for about 6 to 11 cycles. Template switching added a 12-random-nucleotide identifier to every cDNA molecule. One entry per CDR3 protein, called by TCRdb with MiXCR from the 5' RACE reads. Among 1 million to 1.2 million distinct CDR3 sequences, more than 30% were seen once, and the ten largest hold around 14%. This specimen comes from a study of blood T cells in healthy people across ages. Germline values: CDR1 SGHDN, CDR2 FVKESK. The CDR3 is 16 residues long. V was cut by 4 bases and J by 0 bases, with 13 bases left in between.

Sequencing was performed on blood. The TCR originated in a man younger than 35 in good health. This chain joins TRBV14 and TRBJ1-5; D is possibly TRBD1 (5 bases). The chain's CDR3 is CASSPGGVISNQPQHF. The CDR3 nucleotides are TGTGCCAGCAGCCCTGGAGGGGTTATTAGCAATCAGCCCCAGCATTTT.